This TCR beta chain is from a study of CD8+ T cells in alopecia areata. Extraction and reverse transcription of RNA yielded cDNA as the sequencing template. Clones were read by immunoSEQ multiplex PCR, and TCRdb kept only the in-frame ones, dropping some. The table records under 250,000 clones, around 50% of them present only once. V lost 6 bases and J 2 bases, leaving 15 bases between the germline ends. Germline V lookup: CDR1 MNHNS, CDR2 SASEGT. The CDR3 has 15 amino acids. The sequenced material came from CD8+ T cells sorted from blood. The source of this sequence is a human donor in good health. The chain is built from TRBV6-1 and TRBJ2-3, with a weak D call TRBD2 (6 bases). The DNA of the CDR3 is TGTGCCAGCAGGGACCGGGGAGGATACACAGATACGCAGTATTTT. This translates into CASRDRGGYTDTQYF.